Here is one TCR beta chain with its context. This sample was taken from a study of identifying expanded T cells in peripheral blood. The CDR3 contains 12 residues. The V end was cut by 7 bases, the J end by 9 bases, with 15 bases between. Looked up from germline, CDR1 is LNHDA and CDR2 is SQIVND (reference sequence). Repertoires were generated with immunoSEQ multiplex PCR, while TCRdb's copy carries only in-frame clones and drops some. Among 100,000 or so clones listed, around 90% were seen once. The chain recombines TRBV19 with TRBJ2-5; D unresolved. The receptor comes from a person aged 18-70 years in good health. Material: blood. In DNA form, the CDR3 reads TGTGCCAGTACAAGCCGCCGTGGGGCCCAGTACTTC. This encodes CASTSRRGAQYF. Full variable domain (remainder filled in from reference TRBV19 and TRBJ2-5): DGGITQSPKYLFRKEGQNVTLSCEQNLNHDAMYWYRQDPGQGLRLIYYSQIVNDFQKGDIAEGYSVSREKKESFPLTVTSAQKNPTAFYLCASTSRRGAQYFGPGTRLLVL.